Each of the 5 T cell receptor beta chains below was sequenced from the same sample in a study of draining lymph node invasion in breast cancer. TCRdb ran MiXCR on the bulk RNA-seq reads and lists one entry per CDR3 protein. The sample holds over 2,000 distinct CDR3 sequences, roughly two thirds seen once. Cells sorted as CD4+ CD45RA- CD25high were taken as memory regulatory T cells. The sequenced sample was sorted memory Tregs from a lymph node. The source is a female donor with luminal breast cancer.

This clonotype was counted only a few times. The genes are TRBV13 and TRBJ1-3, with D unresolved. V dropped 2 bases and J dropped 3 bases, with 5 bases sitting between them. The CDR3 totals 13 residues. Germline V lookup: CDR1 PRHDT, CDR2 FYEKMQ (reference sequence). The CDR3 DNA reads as TGTGCCAGCAGCTTAACCCTTGGAAACACCATATATTTT. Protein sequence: CASSLTLGNTIYF. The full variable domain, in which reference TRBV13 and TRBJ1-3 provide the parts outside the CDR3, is AAGVIQSPRHLIKEKRETATLKCYPIPRHDTVYWYQQGPGQDPQFLISFYEKMQSDKGSIPDRFSAQQFSDYHSELNMSSLELGDSALYFCASSLTLGNTIYFGEGSWLTVV.

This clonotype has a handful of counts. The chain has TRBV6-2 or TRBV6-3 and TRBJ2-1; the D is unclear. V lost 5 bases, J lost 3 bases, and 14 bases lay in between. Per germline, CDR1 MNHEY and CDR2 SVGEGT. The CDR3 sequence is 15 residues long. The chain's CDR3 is CASSTPRILYNEQFF. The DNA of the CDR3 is TGTGCCAGCAGTACCCCCCGTATCCTCTACAATGAGCAGTTCTTC.

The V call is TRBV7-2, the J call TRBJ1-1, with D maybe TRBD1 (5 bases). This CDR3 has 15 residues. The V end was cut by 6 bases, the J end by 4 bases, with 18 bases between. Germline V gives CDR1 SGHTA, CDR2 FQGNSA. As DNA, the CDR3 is TGTGCCAGCAGACGGCCAGCAGGGCCAGGCACTGAAGCTTTCTTT. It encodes CASRRPAGPGTEAFF. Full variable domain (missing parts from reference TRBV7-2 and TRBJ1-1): GAGVSQSPSNKVTEKGKDVELRCDPISGHTALYWYRQSLGQGLEFLIYFQGNSAPDKSGLPSDRFSAERTGGSVSTLTIQRTQQEDSAVYLCASRRPAGPGTEAFFGQGTRLTVV.

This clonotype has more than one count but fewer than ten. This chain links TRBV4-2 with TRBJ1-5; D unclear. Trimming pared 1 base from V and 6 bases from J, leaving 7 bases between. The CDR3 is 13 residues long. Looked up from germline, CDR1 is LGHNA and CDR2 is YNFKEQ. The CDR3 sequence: CASSQVPGQPQHF. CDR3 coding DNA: TGTGCCAGCAGCCAAGTCCCGGGTCAGCCCCAGCATTTT.

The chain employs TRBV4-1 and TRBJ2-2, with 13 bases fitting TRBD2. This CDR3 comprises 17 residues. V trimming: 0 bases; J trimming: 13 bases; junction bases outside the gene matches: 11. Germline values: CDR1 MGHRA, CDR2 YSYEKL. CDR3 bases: TGCGCCAGCAGCCAAGACGGCCGGACTAGCGGGAGAAGGGGGCTGTTTTTT. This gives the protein CASSQDGRTSGRRGLFF.